This section outlines one T cell receptor (beta chain) sequence together with its context. The antigen is undetermined. The entry originates in a study of CD8+ T cells in alopecia areata. The authors extracted RNA and reverse transcribed it into cDNA as the sequencing template. Here immunoSEQ multiplex PCR was the method, and the copy in TCRdb shows in-frame clones only, minus some. The table shows 90,000 to 120,000 clones, with 84% occurring only once. This sample's treatment: oral pan-JAK inhibitor, 5-10 mg twice daily. Points from the study as a whole: Scalp and blood samples kept many expanded lesional clones throughout tofacitinib. Scalp clonality and expanded CD8+ clones among the top 100 fell significantly with tofacitinib. TCRs were shared less clearly across patients than in mice, possibly for HLA-related reasons.

The CDR3 runs 16 residues. Germline CDR1 reads SGHVS; CDR2 reads FNYEAQ. The V gene lost 3 bases and the J gene lost 1 base, with 14 bases spanning the gap. The J gene is TRBJ2-3, the V gene TRBV7-6; D uncertain. The sequence was obtained from a human donor with alopecia areata. The starting material was CD8+ T cells sorted from blood, obtained at week 24, from a patient treated with tofacitinib. The CDR3: CASSFRWRRGTDTQYF. In DNA form, the CDR3 reads TGTGCCAGCAGCTTCAGGTGGAGACGCGGCACAGATACGCAGTATTTT.